The following is a T cell receptor (beta chain) sequence with its context. Its antigen is currently unknown. This entry comes from a study of cytomegalovirus exposure and HLA in healthy donors. Overall study: Counted in an early data release were about 85 million unique TCRs from HLA-typed donors. When fewer than 400 donors were genotyped, roughly 82% of them were found to fall in the Caucasian-associated ancestry cluster. Findings and caveats of the study: In a later analysis, parvovirus B19, influenza, CMV and Epstein-Barr virus appeared linked to several top co-occurrence clusters. Solely CMV serostatus was available to characterize immune exposure.

It was with 60 Vbeta and 13 Jbeta primers that the PCR ran. Using immunoSEQ multiplex PCR, the repertoire was profiled, and TCRdb retains in-frame clones only, with some absent. The sample yields around 130,000 clones, about four fifths seen once. Germline CDR1 and CDR2: MDHEN and SYDVKM. The CDR3 loop spans 15 amino acids. Trimming stripped 5 bases from V and 0 bases from J, with 14 bases between. The sequencing sample was made of PBMCs. This TCR came from a young man in good health and CMV-seronegative. This chain uses TRBV28 with TRBJ2-7; D is perhaps TRBD1 (6 bases). The CDR3 here is CASSPPDRSSYEQYF. The CDR3 bases are TGTGCCAGCAGTCCCCCCGACAGGAGCTCCTACGAGCAGTACTTC.